Below, 15 T cell receptor beta chains from the same sample are listed, as sequenced in a study of vaccination and CD4 T cells after COVID-19. TCRdb reanalysed the PCR reads using MiXCR and keeps one entry per CDR3 protein. The table has roughly 28,000 distinct CDR3 sequences, approximately 51% seen once. The time point: late sampling 161 to 241 days after vaccination in a few convalescent patients. The sequencing here drew on CD4+ T cells from blood, taken about 7 months after SARS-CoV-2 vaccination. These TCRs come from a human donor who had recovered from COVID-19.

This clonotype showed up just a few times. The gene calls are TRBV20-1 and TRBJ2-7; a weak D match, TRBD2 (6 bases). The CDR3 contains 14 residues. V lost 8 bases, J lost 0 bases, and 17 bases lay in between. Germline V gene sequence: CDR1 DFQATT, CDR2 SNEGSKA (reference sequence). This chain's CDR3 is CSTKGGIGSYEQYF. The CDR3, as DNA: TGCAGTACCAAGGGCGGGATTGGCTCCTACGAGCAGTACTTC.

The chain links TRBV15 to TRBJ1-5; D unresolved. The V gene lost 1 base and the J gene lost 0 bases, with 10 bases spanning the gap. This CDR3 is 16 amino acids long. CDR1 LNHNV and CDR2 YYDKDF come from the germline V gene (reference sequence). The CDR3 DNA follows: TGTGCCACCAGCAGAGTGGGCGGATATAGCAATCAGCCCCAGCATTTT. It yields the protein CATSRVGGYSNQPQHF. Variable domain in full (rest from reference TRBV15 and TRBJ1-5): DAMVIQNPRYQVTQFGKPVTLSCSQTLNHNVMYWYQQKSSQAPKLLFHYYDKDFNNEADTPDNFQSRRPNTSFCFLDIRSPGLGDTAMYLCATSRVGGYSNQPQHFGDGTRLSIL.

The CDR3 region is CASSPQERANYGYTF. The DNA of the CDR3 is TGTGCCAGCAGTCCCCAGGAGCGGGCTAACTATGGCTACACCTTC. The chain carries TRBV28 and TRBJ1-2; D uncertain. Germline V lookup: CDR1 MDHEN, CDR2 SYDVKM. Trimming stripped 5 bases from V and 0 bases from J, with 13 bases between. There are 15 residues in the CDR3.

The count of this clonotype is one. The genes are TRBV10-3 and TRBJ1-2; TRBD1 is a possible D gene (5 bases). V was cut by 6 bases and J by 3 bases, with 17 bases left in between. CDR3 size: 15 residues. Germline CDR1 and CDR2: ENHRY and SYGVKD. CDR3: CAIRGLPRVDYGYTF. The DNA for the CDR3 is TGTGCCATCAGGGGGCTACCGCGGGTTGACTATGGCTACACCTTC.

This clonotype appeared once. The rearrangement joins TRBV7-8 to TRBJ1-1; no firm D call. Germline V gives CDR1 SGHVS, CDR2 FQNEAQ. This CDR3 is built from 14 residues. V was cut by 5 bases and J by 1 base, with 11 bases left in between. The CDR3 here is CASSHQAWNTEAFF. The DNA for the CDR3 is TGTGCCAGCAGCCATCAAGCTTGGAACACTGAAGCTTTCTTT.

The J gene is TRBJ1-1, the V gene TRBV24-1, with 9 bases that match TRBD1. This CDR3 is 14 amino acids long. V trimming: 5 bases; J trimming: 11 bases; junction bases outside the gene matches: 11. The germline V gene encodes CDR1 KGHDR and CDR2 SFDVKD. This CDR3 reads CATSGDRVVGLAFF. The DNA for the CDR3 is TGTGCCACCAGTGGGGACAGGGTAGTCGGCTTGGCTTTCTTT.

This CDR3 is CASSPPGLAEGGTQYF. The CDR3 bases are TGTGCCAGCAGCCCCCCGGGACTAGCCGAAGGGGGTACGCAGTATTTT. The chain employs TRBV7-9 and TRBJ2-3; 9 positions match TRBD2. CDR3 length: 16 amino acids. Germline loops: CDR1 SEHNR, CDR2 FQNEAQ (reference sequence). After removal of 5 bases from V and 8 bases from J, the junction contained 14 bases not matched to a gene. The full variable domain, in which reference TRBV7-9 and TRBJ2-3 provide the parts outside the CDR3, is DTGVSQNPRHKITKRGQNVTFRCDPISEHNRLYWYRQTLGQGPEFLTYFQNEAQLEKSRLLSDRFSAERPKGSFSTLEIQRTEQGDSAMYLCASSPPGLAEGGTQYFGPGTRLTVL.

This chain links TRBV28 with TRBJ1-5; D gene ambiguous. Germline-derived CDR1 and CDR2 are MDHEN and SYDVKM. CDR3 size: 13 residues. The ends were cut back, 3 bases at V and 4 bases at J, with 7 bases in the middle. As DNA, the CDR3 is TGTGCCAGCAGTTTTCAGAGGAATCAGCCCCAGCATTTT. As protein: CASSFQRNQPQHF. Complete variable domain (other parts from reference TRBV28 and TRBJ1-5): DVKVTQSSRYLVKRTGEKVFLECVQDMDHENMFWYRQDPGLGLRLIYFSYDVKMKEKGDIPEGYSVSREKKERFSLILESASTNQTSMYLCASSFQRNQPQHFGDGTRLSIL.

V is TRBV19 and J is TRBJ1-6; D perhaps matches TRBD1 (6 bases). Per germline, CDR1 LNHDA and CDR2 SQIVND (reference sequence). The CDR3 runs to 16 residues. The V end lost 6 bases, the J end lost 6 bases, and 18 bases lay between the germline ends. The CDR3 loop is CASSRRGQQGNSPLHF. CDR3 DNA sequence: TGTGCCAGTAGCCGAAGGGGCCAACAGGGTAATTCACCCCTCCACTTT.

This chain connects TRBV7-2 to TRBJ2-5; 10 nucleotides line up with TRBD2. J lost 1 base, V lost 4 bases, and 3 bases had no gene match. The CDR3 consists of 15 residues. CDR1 and CDR2 (germline): SGHTA, FQGNSA. Written as DNA, the CDR3 is TGTGCCAGCAGCTGGACTAGCGGACTCCAAGAGACCCAGTACTTC. Amino acids: CASSWTSGLQETQYF.

The V and J genes are TRBV20-1 and TRBJ1-1, with D hard to call. Germline CDR1 is DFQATT and CDR2 is SNEGSKA (reference sequence). CDR3 size: 10 residues. Trimming left V 2 bases short and J 5 bases short, with 3 bases between. The CDR3 here is CSARWTEAFF. Here the CDR3 DNA reads TGCAGTGCTAGATGGACTGAAGCTTTCTTT.

In this sample, this clonotype is medium-sized. The chain employs TRBV5-4 and TRBJ2-7; 11 nucleotides match TRBD2. In germline, CDR1 is SGHNT, CDR2 YYREEE (reference sequence). The V segment lost 4 bases and the J segment 5 bases; nucleotides outside the gene matches: 5. CDR3 length: 14 amino acids. CDR3 nucleotide sequence: TGTGCCAGCAGCGATAGCGGGAGGGACAACGAGCAGTACTTC. Protein sequence: CASSDSGRDNEQYF.

The V gene is TRBV6-1, the J gene TRBJ2-7; possible D gene TRBD2, 8 bases. The V gene's germline CDR1 is MNHNS and CDR2 SASEGT. The CDR3 is 19 amino acids. Trimming took 6 bases from V and 2 from J, leaving 29 bases between them. The CDR3 DNA is TGTGCCAGCAGGCCACAGGGGTGGGCGGGAGGACCTATCCCCTACGAGCAGTACTTC. Translating it yields CASRPQGWAGGPIPYEQYF.

The table lists this clonotype with a few counts. The gene calls are TRBV6-5 and TRBJ2-5, with D maybe TRBD2 (5 bases). V was trimmed by 4 bases and J by 5 bases, leaving 20 bases between them. CDR3 length: 16 residues. Germline CDR1 MNHEY, CDR2 SVGAGI. Here the CDR3 DNA reads TGTGCCAGCAGTTTGGGCAAGCGGCCAAAGAGGGAGACCCAGTACTTC. Translating it yields CASSLGKRPKRETQYF.

This rearrangement joins TRBV19 to TRBJ2-7, with D perhaps matching TRBD1 or TRBD2 (5 bases each). V was clipped by 5 bases and J by 10 bases, with 18 bases between them. Germline values: CDR1 LNHDA, CDR2 SQIVND (reference sequence). CDR3 length: 13 amino acids. The CDR3 DNA reads TGTGCCAGTAGTTTCTCCGGGGACGACTCTCAGTACTTC. The encoded protein is CASSFSGDDSQYF.